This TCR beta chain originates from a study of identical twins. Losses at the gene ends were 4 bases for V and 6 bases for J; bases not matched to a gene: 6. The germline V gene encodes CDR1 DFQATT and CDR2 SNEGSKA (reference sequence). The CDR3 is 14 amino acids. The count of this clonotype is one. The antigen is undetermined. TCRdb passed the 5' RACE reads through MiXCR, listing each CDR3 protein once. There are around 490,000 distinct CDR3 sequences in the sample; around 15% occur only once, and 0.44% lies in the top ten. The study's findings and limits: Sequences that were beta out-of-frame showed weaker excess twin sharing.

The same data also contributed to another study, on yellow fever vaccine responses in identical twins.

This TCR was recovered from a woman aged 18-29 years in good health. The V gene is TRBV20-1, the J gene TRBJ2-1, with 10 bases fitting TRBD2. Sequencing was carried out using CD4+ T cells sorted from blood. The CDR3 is CSANLAGVTNEQFF. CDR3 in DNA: TGCAGTGCTAATCTAGCGGGAGTAACCAATGAGCAGTTCTTC.